This T cell receptor (beta chain) originates from a study of blood T cell repertoires in COVID-19. Study-wide background: From the United States, Italy and Spain came samples of acute and convalescent COVID-19. From T cells, B-cell-depleted T cells, or PBMCs came the material, which was cDNA or gDNA.

The CDR3 contains 15 residues. V was cut by 2 bases and J by 4 bases, with 14 bases left in between. A Seattle source enrolled patients during active infection and followed them longitudinally. Measured with immunoSEQ multiplex PCR; TCRdb has only the in-frame clones, and not every one. The repertoire holds just under 350,000 clones, with more than 70% as singletons. Specimen: peripheral blood. V and J are TRBV23-1 and TRBJ2-5, with D hard to call. TRBV23-1 is an open reading frame whose function is uncertain. The clonotype originates from a woman aged 70-85 years with COVID-19, enrolled during active disease. CDR3 bases: TGCGCCAGCAGTCAAGGTGGCAGGCTGAGAGAGACCCAGTACTTC. It specifies CASSQGGRLRETQYF.